The source of this T cell receptor beta chain is a study of control samples from healthy donors and cancer patients. Trimming cost V 3 bases and J 8 bases; bases outside gene matches: 10. CDR3 length: 16 residues. Germline V gene sequence: CDR1 KGHSH, CDR2 LQKENI. The assay was immunoSEQ multiplex PCR, and TCRdb's table has in-frame clones only and misses some. The sample carries roughly 150,000 clones, roughly 90% recorded once. Sequencing was carried out using blood. The sequence derives from a woman aged 25 to 39 in good health. This sequence joins TRBV18 and TRBJ1-4, with 9 positions matching TRBD1. The CDR3 DNA reads TGTGCCAGCTCACCCTTCTCGGGACAGGGCGAAGAAAAACTGTTTTTT. This codes for CASSPFSGQGEEKLFF.